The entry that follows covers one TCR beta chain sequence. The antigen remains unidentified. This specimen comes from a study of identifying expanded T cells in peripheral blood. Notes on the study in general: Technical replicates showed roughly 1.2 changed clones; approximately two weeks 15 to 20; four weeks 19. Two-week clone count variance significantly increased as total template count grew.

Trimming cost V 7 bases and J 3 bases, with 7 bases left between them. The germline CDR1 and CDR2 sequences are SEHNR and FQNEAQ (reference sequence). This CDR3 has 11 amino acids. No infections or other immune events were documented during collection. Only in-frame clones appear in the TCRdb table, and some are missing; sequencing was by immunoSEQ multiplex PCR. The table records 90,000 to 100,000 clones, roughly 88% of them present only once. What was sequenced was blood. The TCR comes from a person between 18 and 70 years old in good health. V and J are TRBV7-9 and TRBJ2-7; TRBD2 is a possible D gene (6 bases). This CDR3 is CASTGGYEQYF. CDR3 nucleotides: TGTGCCAGCACCGGGGGCTACGAGCAGTACTTC.